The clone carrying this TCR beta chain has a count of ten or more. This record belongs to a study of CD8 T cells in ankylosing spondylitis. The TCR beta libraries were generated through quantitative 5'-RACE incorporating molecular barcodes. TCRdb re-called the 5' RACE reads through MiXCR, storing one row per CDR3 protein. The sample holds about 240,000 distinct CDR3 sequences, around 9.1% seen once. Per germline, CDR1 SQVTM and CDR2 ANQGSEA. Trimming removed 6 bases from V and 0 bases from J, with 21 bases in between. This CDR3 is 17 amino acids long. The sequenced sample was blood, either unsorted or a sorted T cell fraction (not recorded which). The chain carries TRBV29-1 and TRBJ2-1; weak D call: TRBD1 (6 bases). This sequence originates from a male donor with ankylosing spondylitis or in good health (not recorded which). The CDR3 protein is CSVQPLGQPSSYNEQFF. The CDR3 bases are TGCAGCGTACAACCCCTTGGACAGCCAAGCTCCTACAATGAGCAGTTCTTC.